The clone carrying this TCR beta chain was seen only a few times. Its antigen remains unknown. The source of the sample is a study of a mutant IDH1 vaccine in newly diagnosed glioma. About the research overall: Across weeks 1, 3, 5, 7, 11, 15, 19 and 23, patients received a vaccination each time, eight in all. Most patients had radiochemotherapy with temozolomide before enrollment; others had one alone.

J lost 3 bases, V lost 4 bases, and 12 bases had no gene match. Germline V gene data show CDR1 as SGHTS and CDR2 as YDEGEE. This CDR3 is 16 amino acids long. Points from the study as a whole: The occurrence of vaccine-induced immune responses was seen in 90% to 95% of patients.

Noted time point: week 5, during vaccination. Every vaccination contained 300 ug of the mutant IDH1 20-mer peptide and was paired with topical imiquimod. Only in-frame clones appear in the TCRdb table, and some are missing; sequencing was by immunoSEQ multiplex PCR. There are approximately 50,000 clones in the sample; around 80% occur only once, and roughly 5.2% lies in the top ten. Sequenced here: PBMCs, sampled from a glioma patient whose treatment included an IDH1 peptide vaccine. The sequence was collected from a man aged 45-65 years with glioma. The chain employs TRBV5-8 and TRBJ1-1; 7 bases match TRBD1. The CDR3 coding sequence is TGTGCCAGCAGCCTGACAGGGCTCACATGGGACACTGAAGCTTTCTTT. This codes for CASSLTGLTWDTEAFF.